The entry below gives a single T cell receptor (beta chain) sequence along with its context. Its specificity is not known. Compared with germline, one end of the junction differs, possibly owing to a read error. RNA was extracted from bulk tissue without any cell sorting. Between August and November 2014, newly diagnosed, chemotherapy-naive lung cancer patients underwent thoracic surgery in China. This sample is part of a study of tumor and adjacent non-tumor tissue in lung cancer. On the study more broadly: Patients were aged about 30 to 80, 10 men and a handful of women, stage I to III.

The CDR3 sequence is 15 residues long. Germline-derived CDR1 and CDR2 are SGHAT and FQNNGV. The study's findings and limits: Top 100 clones took a larger repertoire share in normal lung. Compared with tumor, normal lung showed significantly lower TCR diversity.

The library came from three nested PCR rounds adapted from ARM-PCR protocols. TCRdb called the multiplex PCR reads again in MiXCR, with one record for every CDR3 protein. The sample includes 100,000 to 120,000 distinct CDR3 sequences, approximately 87% of them seen just once. Sample: lung tumor tissue. The V call is TRBV11-2, the J call TRBJ2-1, with 7 bases identical to TRBD2. The sequence was collected from an older man with non-small cell lung cancer. CDR3 nucleotides: TGTGTCAGCAGTAGACTAGTGGGGGGGTACAATGAGCAGTTCTTC. Protein: CVSSRLVGGYNEQFF.